Shown below are 10 T cell receptor beta chains from a single sample sequenced in a study of blood T cell repertoires in COVID-19. This table comes from immunoSEQ multiplex PCR, and its TCRdb copy is limited to in-frame clones, with some not included. The repertoire has 150,000 to 200,000 clones, over 75% of them found once; the top ten carry about a tenth. Sequencing was carried out using peripheral blood. These receptors were taken from a human donor with active or convalescent COVID-19. The donor label of this sample is uncertain.

As to this clone: Different DNA sequences within this sample yield the same CDR3. This rearrangement joins TRBV27 to TRBJ2-3; D might be TRBD2 (5 bases). This CDR3 region has 14 residues. Germline CDR1 MNHEY, CDR2 SMNVEV (reference sequence). V lost 2 bases and J lost 1, with 7 bases in between. CDR3 protein: CASSLAGGTDTQYF. As DNA, the CDR3 is TGTGCCAGCAGTTTAGCGGGTGGCACAGATACGCAGTATTTT.

The chain combines TRBV28 with TRBJ2-7; the D gene is possibly TRBD1 (8 bases). V was clipped by 3 bases and J by 4 bases, with 19 bases between them. The CDR3 runs to 16 residues. Per germline, CDR1 MDHEN and CDR2 SYDVKM. CDR3 nucleotides: TGTGCCAGCAGTTTGGGGGGGGCAGGGGGCGAGTACGAGCAGTACTTC. Translating it yields CASSLGGAGGEYEQYF. Variable domain in full (rest from reference TRBV28 and TRBJ2-7): DVKVTQSSRYLVKRTGEKVFLECVQDMDHENMFWYRQDPGLGLRLIYFSYDVKMKEKGDIPEGYSVSREKKERFSLILESASTNQTSMYLCASSLGGAGGEYEQYFGPGTRLTVT.

The chain is built from TRBV5-1 and TRBJ1-2, with D perhaps TRBD1 (5 bases). The CDR3 spans 15 residues. Germline CDR1 reads SGHRS; CDR2 reads YFSETQ. V was clipped by 4 bases and J by 2 bases, with 15 bases between them. The CDR3 is CASSPGGGRNYGYTF. The DNA of the CDR3 is TGCGCCAGCAGCCCAGGCGGGGGACGGAACTATGGCTACACCTTC.

J is TRBJ2-2 and V is TRBV6-1; D perhaps matches TRBD1 (6 bases). The CDR3 loop spans 14 amino acids. Per the germline V gene, CDR1 is MNHNS and CDR2 is SASEGT. The ends were cut back, 1 base at V and 3 bases at J, with 6 bases in the middle. CDR3 DNA: TGTGCCAGCAGTGAAGGGACAGACACCGGGGAGCTGTTTTTT. Amino acids: CASSEGTDTGELFF.

The rearrangement uses TRBV30 and TRBJ1-4; D is undetermined. Germline CDR1 is GTSNPN and CDR2 is SVGIG (reference sequence). V was shortened by 8 bases and J by 6 bases, with 10 bases between the two germline ends. The CDR3 sequence is 11 residues long. As DNA, the CDR3 is TGTGCCGGCGAGGAGGATGAAAAACTGTTTTTT. It yields the protein CAGEEDEKLFF.

The J gene is TRBJ2-5, the V gene TRBV18; 10 bases fit TRBD1. The CDR3 contains 14 residues. Germline V gene lookup returns CDR1 KGHSH and CDR2 LQKENI. V was clipped by 6 bases and J by 3 bases; unmatched bases: 4. The CDR3 DNA reads TGTGCCAGCTCGCCCGGGACAGGGGAAGAGACCCAGTACTTC. Residues: CASSPGTGEETQYF.

The chain uses TRBV30 and TRBJ1-1, with D possibly TRBD1 on 6 matching bases. In germline, CDR1 is GTSNPN, CDR2 SVGIG (reference sequence). The CDR3 totals 13 residues. The germline V and J ends were trimmed by 2 bases and 12 bases, with 19 bases remaining between them. CDR3: CAWSPAGAVRPFF. The CDR3, as DNA: TGTGCCTGGAGTCCGGCGGGGGCGGTCAGGCCTTTCTTT.

V gene TRBV7-2 combines with J gene TRBJ2-5; tentative D call: TRBD1 (6 bases). Trimming shortened V by 3 bases and J by 4 bases, and 15 bases separated the two germline ends. The CDR3 covers 15 residues. CDR1 and CDR2 from the germline V gene are SGHTA and FQGNSA. The CDR3 coding sequence is TGTGCCAGCAGCTTCGAACAGGGTAGGGGAGAGACCCAGTACTTC. Protein: CASSFEQGRGETQYF.

The chain carries TRBV28 and TRBJ2-5; possible D gene TRBD1, 6 bases. Trimming pared 2 bases from V and 5 bases from J, leaving 15 bases between. There are 15 residues in the CDR3. Per germline, CDR1 MDHEN and CDR2 SYDVKM. CDR3 region: CASSLGPQGWETQYF. The CDR3, as DNA: TGTGCCAGCAGTTTAGGCCCACAGGGATGGGAGACCCAGTACTTC.

This chain connects TRBV30 to TRBJ1-2; 7 bases map to TRBD1. This CDR3 region has 13 residues. Trimming cost V 8 bases and J 4 bases; bases outside gene matches: 10. The germline V gene encodes CDR1 GTSNPN and CDR2 SVGIG (reference sequence). The CDR3 DNA sequence: TGTGCCCTGCTAAACCCAGGGGGCTATGGCTACACCTTC. This encodes CALLNPGGYGYTF.